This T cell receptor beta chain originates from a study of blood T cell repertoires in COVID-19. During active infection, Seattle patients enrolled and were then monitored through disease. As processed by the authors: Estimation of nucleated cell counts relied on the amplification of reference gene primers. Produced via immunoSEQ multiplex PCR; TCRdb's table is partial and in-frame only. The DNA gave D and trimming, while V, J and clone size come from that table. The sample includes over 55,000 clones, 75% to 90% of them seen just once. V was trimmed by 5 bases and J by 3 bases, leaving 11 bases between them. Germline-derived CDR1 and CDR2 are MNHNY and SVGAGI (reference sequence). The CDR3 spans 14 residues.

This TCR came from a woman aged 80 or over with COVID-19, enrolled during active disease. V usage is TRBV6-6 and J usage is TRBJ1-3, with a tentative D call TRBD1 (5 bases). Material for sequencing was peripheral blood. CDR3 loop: CASSVRVSGNTIYF. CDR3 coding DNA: TGTGCCAGCAGTGTCAGGGTTAGTGGAAACACCATATATTTT.